This is a list of T cell receptor beta chains from one sample in a study of T cells after posttransplantation cyclophosphamide. Sequencing was performed with immunoSEQ multiplex PCR; in TCRdb, only in-frame clones are kept and a portion is missing. The sample contains under 25,000 clones, 70% to 80% of which appear only once. The sequencing used PBMCs, collected after an allogeneic stem cell transplant with post-transplant cyclophosphamide. The origin of the receptors is a male patient between 25 and 39 years old who received an allogeneic stem cell transplant from a related donor, was CMV-positive, and had acute GVHD only. Some T cells may be graft donor cells. Each CDR3 is given with its conserved first and last residue. A D gene is named only where the DNA matches it firmly. Clone size is shown for a subset of rows, as once, few, many or a class of expanded clone.

cdr3_aa: CASSLAGSTDTQYF; cdr3_nt: TGTGCCAGCAGCTTGGCGGGAAGCACAGATACGCAGTATTTT; v_call: TRBV5-4; cdr3_length: 14; clone_size: -; j_call: TRBJ2-3; d_call: -
cdr3_aa: CAWSPGVGNTIYF; cdr3_nt: TGTGCCTGGAGCCCCGGTGTTGGAAACACCATATATTTT; v_call: TRBV30; cdr3_length: 13; clone_size: once; j_call: TRBJ1-3; d_call: -
cdr3_aa: CASSSTALTSTDTQYF; cdr3_nt: TGTGCCAGCAGCTCCACAGCCTTAACTAGCACAGATACGCAGTATTTT; v_call: TRBV11-2; cdr3_length: 16; clone_size: -; j_call: TRBJ2-3; d_call: -
cdr3_aa: CAWTRQGARETQYF; cdr3_nt: TGTGCCTGGACCAGACAGGGGGCGCGGGAGACCCAGTACTTC; v_call: TRBV30; cdr3_length: 14; clone_size: -; j_call: TRBJ2-5; d_call: TRBD1
cdr3_aa: CASSPPGRALIYTF; cdr3_nt: TGTGCCAGCAGCCCTCCGGGGAGGGCTCTAATCTACACCTTC; v_call: TRBV7-2; cdr3_length: 14; clone_size: -; j_call: TRBJ1-2; d_call: -
cdr3_aa: CASSRRQLKEAQYF; cdr3_nt: TGTGCCAGCTCACGGCGGCAGCTCAAAGAGGCCCAGTACTTC; v_call: TRBV18; cdr3_length: 14; clone_size: -; j_call: TRBJ2-5; d_call: -
cdr3_aa: CASSQRGQGSMGEQYF; cdr3_nt: TGTGCCAGCTCACAGAGGGGACAGGGGTCGATGGGGGAGCAGTACTTC; v_call: TRBV18; cdr3_length: 16; clone_size: once; j_call: TRBJ2-7; d_call: TRBD1
cdr3_aa: CASSVVGLAGDTQYF; cdr3_nt: TGTGCCAGCAGCGTAGTGGGCCTGGCTGGGGATACGCAGTATTTT; v_call: TRBV9; cdr3_length: 15; clone_size: few; j_call: TRBJ2-3; d_call: -
cdr3_aa: CASSSQGYTEAFF; cdr3_nt: TGCGCCAGCAGCTCACAGGGCTACACTGAAGCTTTCTTT; v_call: TRBV5-1; cdr3_length: 13; clone_size: -; j_call: TRBJ1-1; d_call: -
cdr3_aa: CASSDAGGRTEAFF; cdr3_nt: TGCGCCAGCAGCGACGCGGGGGGAAGAACTGAAGCTTTCTTT; v_call: TRBV5-1; cdr3_length: 14; clone_size: -; j_call: TRBJ1-1; d_call: -
cdr3_aa: CASSLRQGGAYEQYF; cdr3_nt: TGTGCCAGCAGCCTTCGACAGGGGGGCGCCTACGAGCAGTACTTC; v_call: TRBV7-9; cdr3_length: 15; clone_size: few; j_call: TRBJ2-7; d_call: TRBD1
cdr3_aa: CASSEAQRSYGYTF; cdr3_nt: TGTGCCAGCAGTGAAGCGCAAAGGAGCTATGGCTACACCTTC; v_call: TRBV2; cdr3_length: 14; clone_size: -; j_call: TRBJ1-2; d_call: -
cdr3_aa: CASSQGLGGGYGYTF; cdr3_nt: TGCGCCAGCAGCCAAGGTTTGGGGGGAGGCTATGGCTACACCTTC; v_call: TRBV4-1; cdr3_length: 15; clone_size: few; j_call: TRBJ1-2; d_call: -
cdr3_aa: CASSQERGGYNEQFF; cdr3_nt: TGCGCCAGCAGCCAAGAGCGGGGGGGGTACAATGAGCAGTTCTTC; v_call: TRBV4-1; cdr3_length: 15; clone_size: few; j_call: TRBJ2-1; d_call: TRBD2
cdr3_aa: CASSRMRGYGADTQYF; cdr3_nt: TGTGCCAGCAGCCGAATGCGGGGGTATGGAGCAGATACGCAGTATTTT; v_call: TRBV7-2; cdr3_length: 16; clone_size: once; j_call: TRBJ2-3; d_call: TRBD2
cdr3_aa: CASSEQGYGYTF; cdr3_nt: TGTGCCAGTAGTGAACAGGGGTATGGCTACACCTTC; v_call: TRBV19; cdr3_length: 12; clone_size: few; j_call: TRBJ1-2; d_call: TRBD1
cdr3_aa: CASSQDLGDRGLVEF; cdr3_nt: TGTGCCAGCAGCCAAGATCTAGGAGACAGGGGTCTCGTGGAGTTC; v_call: TRBV14; cdr3_length: 15; clone_size: -; j_call: TRBJ1-2; d_call: TRBD1
cdr3_aa: CASSPWTGGRNQPQHF; cdr3_nt: TGTGCCAGCAGTCCGTGGACAGGGGGCCGCAATCAGCCCCAGCATTTT; v_call: TRBV27; cdr3_length: 16; clone_size: -; j_call: TRBJ1-5; d_call: TRBD1
cdr3_aa: CASSQDFQRGDSYEQYF; cdr3_nt: TGCGCCAGCAGCCAAGATTTCCAGCGGGGGGACTCCTACGAGCAGTACTTC; v_call: TRBV4-3; cdr3_length: 17; clone_size: -; j_call: TRBJ2-7; d_call: TRBD2
cdr3_aa: CASRDIFDYGYTF; cdr3_nt: TGTGCCAGCAGGGACATTTTCGACTATGGCTACACCTTC; v_call: TRBV6-1; cdr3_length: 13; clone_size: -; j_call: TRBJ1-2; d_call: -
cdr3_aa: CASGTGAGGYTF; cdr3_nt: TGTGCCAGCGGGACAGGGGCGGGTGGCTACACCTTC; v_call: TRBV7-2; cdr3_length: 12; clone_size: few; j_call: TRBJ1-2; d_call: TRBD1
cdr3_aa: CASSLSGELFF; cdr3_nt: TGTGCCAGCAGTCTTAGCGGGGAGCTGTTTTTT; v_call: TRBV2; cdr3_length: 11; clone_size: -; j_call: TRBJ2-2; d_call: -
cdr3_aa: CASSLGHHSNQPQHF; cdr3_nt: TGTGCCAGCAGCTTAGGACACCATAGCAATCAGCCCCAGCATTTT; v_call: TRBV7-2; cdr3_length: 15; clone_size: -; j_call: TRBJ1-5; d_call: -
cdr3_aa: CATSSDRGRHEQYF; cdr3_nt: TGTGCCACCAGCAGCGACAGGGGTCGACACGAGCAGTACTTC; v_call: TRBV15; cdr3_length: 14; clone_size: -; j_call: TRBJ2-7; d_call: TRBD1
cdr3_aa: CASSPTRGTSARAYEQYF; cdr3_nt: TGTGCCAGCAGCCCAACCAGGGGCACCAGTGCGCGAGCCTACGAGCAGTACTTC; v_call: TRBV9; cdr3_length: 18; clone_size: -; j_call: TRBJ2-7; d_call: -
cdr3_aa: CASSVGVSTIYF; cdr3_nt: TGTGCCAGCAGCGTAGGTGTTAGTACCATATATTTT; v_call: TRBV9; cdr3_length: 12; clone_size: -; j_call: TRBJ1-3; d_call: -
cdr3_aa: CASSVTGRGTYNEQFF; cdr3_nt: TGCGCCAGCAGCGTGACTGGGCGGGGGACCTACAATGAGCAGTTCTTC; v_call: TRBV5-1; cdr3_length: 16; clone_size: -; j_call: TRBJ2-1; d_call: TRBD2
cdr3_aa: CASSSGSSYNEQFF; cdr3_nt: TGTGCCAGCAGCTCGGGGAGCTCCTACAATGAGCAGTTCTTC; v_call: TRBV11-3; cdr3_length: 14; clone_size: -; j_call: TRBJ2-1; d_call: -
cdr3_aa: CASSPWTAAEAFF; cdr3_nt: TGTGCCAGCAGCCCATGGACAGCTGCTGAAGCTTTCTTT; v_call: TRBV9; cdr3_length: 13; clone_size: few; j_call: TRBJ1-1; d_call: -
cdr3_aa: CASSLEGGVYSPLHF; cdr3_nt: TGTGCCAGCAGCTTAGAGGGGGGGGTATACTCACCCCTCCACTTT; v_call: TRBV7-2; cdr3_length: 15; clone_size: -; j_call: TRBJ1-6; d_call: -
cdr3_aa: CASSWGGGREQYF; cdr3_nt: TGTGCCAGCAGTTGGGGGGGCGGGCGTGAGCAGTACTTC; v_call: TRBV28; cdr3_length: 13; clone_size: -; j_call: TRBJ2-7; d_call: -
cdr3_aa: CASSLVARGYRQFF; cdr3_nt: TGTGCCAGCAGCTTGGTGGCGCGGGGGTACCGACAGTTCTTC; v_call: TRBV5-6; cdr3_length: 14; clone_size: once; j_call: TRBJ2-1; d_call: TRBD2
cdr3_aa: CASSLTSGQGYEQYF; cdr3_nt: TGTGCCAGCAGCTTAACCTCGGGACAGGGCTACGAGCAGTACTTC; v_call: TRBV7-8; cdr3_length: 15; clone_size: few; j_call: TRBJ2-7; d_call: TRBD1
cdr3_aa: CASSWVGANEKLFF; cdr3_nt: TGTGCCAGCAGCTGGGTAGGGGCTAATGAAAAACTGTTTTTT; v_call: TRBV5-6; cdr3_length: 14; clone_size: once; j_call: TRBJ1-4; d_call: -
cdr3_aa: CASSPGQGGTGELFF; cdr3_nt: TGTGCCAGCAGTCCCGGACAGGGGGGGACCGGGGAGCTGTTTTTT; v_call: TRBV11-2; cdr3_length: 15; clone_size: once; j_call: TRBJ2-2; d_call: TRBD1
cdr3_aa: CSGTGNYGYTF; cdr3_nt: TGCAGTGGAACAGGAAACTATGGCTACACCTTC; v_call: TRBV20-1; cdr3_length: 11; clone_size: medium-sized; j_call: TRBJ1-2; d_call: -
cdr3_aa: CASSQGGRGSYEQYF; cdr3_nt: TGCGCCAGCAGCCAAGGGGGCAGAGGATCCTACGAGCAGTACTTC; v_call: TRBV4-1; cdr3_length: 15; clone_size: few; j_call: TRBJ2-7; d_call: -
cdr3_aa: CASSRRQYGYTF; cdr3_nt: TGTGCCAGCAGCCGACGACAGTATGGCTACACCTTC; v_call: TRBV5-6; cdr3_length: 12; clone_size: few; j_call: TRBJ1-2; d_call: -
cdr3_aa: CASSLEGSRAPYEQYF; cdr3_nt: TGTGCCAGCAGCTTAGAAGGCAGCAGGGCCCCCTACGAGCAGTACTTC; v_call: TRBV7-3; cdr3_length: 16; clone_size: once; j_call: TRBJ2-7; d_call: -
cdr3_aa: CASSLAGGGASNEQFF; cdr3_nt: TGTGCCAGCAGCTTAGCGGGCGGGGGGGCCTCTAATGAGCAGTTCTTC; v_call: TRBV7-9; cdr3_length: 16; clone_size: -; j_call: TRBJ2-1; d_call: TRBD2
cdr3_aa: CASRTQGESERGAVF; cdr3_nt: TGTGCCAGCAGGACACAGGGGGAATCGGAACGGGGAGCTGTTTTT; v_call: TRBV5-6; cdr3_length: 15; clone_size: -; j_call: TRBJ2-2; d_call: TRBD1
cdr3_aa: CASSPRDRAFYEQYF; cdr3_nt: TGTGCCAGCAGCCCGAGGGACAGAGCATTCTACGAGCAGTACTTC; v_call: TRBV11-1; cdr3_length: 15; clone_size: -; j_call: TRBJ2-7; d_call: TRBD1
cdr3_aa: CATGDSPGETQYF; cdr3_nt: TGTGCCACGGGGGACTCACCCGGGGAGACCCAGTACTTC; v_call: TRBV15; cdr3_length: 13; clone_size: many; j_call: TRBJ2-5; d_call: -
cdr3_aa: CATSRDYSSPEAFF; cdr3_nt: TGTGCCACCAGCAGAGATTACAGTTCCCCGGAAGCTTTCTTT; v_call: TRBV15; cdr3_length: 14; clone_size: -; j_call: TRBJ1-1; d_call: -
cdr3_aa: CASSLVRDRVGNTIYF; cdr3_nt: TGTGCCAGCAGCTTAGTTCGCGACCGGGTTGGAAACACCATATATTTT; v_call: TRBV7-8; cdr3_length: 16; clone_size: -; j_call: TRBJ1-3; d_call: -
cdr3_aa: CASRSRLDSPLHF; cdr3_nt: TGTGCCAGCAGGTCCCGGCTAGATTCACCCCTCCACTTT; v_call: TRBV28; cdr3_length: 13; clone_size: few; j_call: TRBJ1-6; d_call: -
cdr3_aa: CASSPRTLRGNTEAFF; cdr3_nt: TGTGCCAGCAGCCCGCGGACGCTCAGGGGGAACACTGAAGCTTTCTTT; v_call: TRBV7-2; cdr3_length: 16; clone_size: few; j_call: TRBJ1-1; d_call: -
cdr3_aa: CASSYGFTGELFF; cdr3_nt: TGTGCCAGCAGTTACGGGTTCACCGGGGAGCTGTTTTTT; v_call: TRBV5-6; cdr3_length: 13; clone_size: -; j_call: TRBJ2-2; d_call: -